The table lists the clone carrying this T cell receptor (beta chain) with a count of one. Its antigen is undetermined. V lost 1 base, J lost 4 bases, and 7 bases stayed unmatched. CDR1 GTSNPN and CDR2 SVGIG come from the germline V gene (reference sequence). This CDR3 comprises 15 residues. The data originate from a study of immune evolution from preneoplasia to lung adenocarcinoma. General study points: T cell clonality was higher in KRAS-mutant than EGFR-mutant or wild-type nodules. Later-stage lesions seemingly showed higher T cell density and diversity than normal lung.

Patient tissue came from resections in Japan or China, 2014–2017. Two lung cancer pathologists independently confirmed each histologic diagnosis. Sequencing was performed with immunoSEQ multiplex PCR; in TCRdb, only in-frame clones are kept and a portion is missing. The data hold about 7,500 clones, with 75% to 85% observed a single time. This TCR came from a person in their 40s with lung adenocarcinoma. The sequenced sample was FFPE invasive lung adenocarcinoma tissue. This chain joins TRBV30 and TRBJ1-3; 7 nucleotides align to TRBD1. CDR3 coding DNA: TGTGCCTGGAGTGCCGACAGGGAGAGAGGAAACACCATATATTTT. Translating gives CAWSADRERGNTIYF.